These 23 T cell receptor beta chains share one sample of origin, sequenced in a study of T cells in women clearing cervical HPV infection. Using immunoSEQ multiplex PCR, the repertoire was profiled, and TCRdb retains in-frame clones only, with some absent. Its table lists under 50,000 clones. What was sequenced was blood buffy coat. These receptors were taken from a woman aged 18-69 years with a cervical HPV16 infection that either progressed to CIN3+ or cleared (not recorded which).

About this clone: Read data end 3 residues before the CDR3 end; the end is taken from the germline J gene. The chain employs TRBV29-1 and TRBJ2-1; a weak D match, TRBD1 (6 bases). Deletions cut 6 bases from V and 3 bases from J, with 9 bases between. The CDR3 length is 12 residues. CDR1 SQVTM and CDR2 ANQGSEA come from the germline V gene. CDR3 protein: CSVSDSYNEQFF. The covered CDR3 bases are TGCAGCGTATCGGACAGCTACAATGAG.

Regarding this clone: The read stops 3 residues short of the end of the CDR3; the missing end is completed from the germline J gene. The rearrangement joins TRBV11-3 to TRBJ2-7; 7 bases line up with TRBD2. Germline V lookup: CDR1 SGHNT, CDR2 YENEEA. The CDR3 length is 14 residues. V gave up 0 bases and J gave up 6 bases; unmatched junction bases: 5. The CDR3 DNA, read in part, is TGTGCCAGCAGCTTAGATGGGGAGGGGAGCGAG. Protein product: CASSLDGEGSE. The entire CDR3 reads CASSLDGEGSEQYF.

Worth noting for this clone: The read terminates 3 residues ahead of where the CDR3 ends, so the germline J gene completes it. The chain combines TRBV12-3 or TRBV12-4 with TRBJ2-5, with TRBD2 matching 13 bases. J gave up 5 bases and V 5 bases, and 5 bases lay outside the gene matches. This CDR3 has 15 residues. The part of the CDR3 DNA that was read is TGTGCCAGCAGTCAACTAGCGGGGGGGAGCGAGACC. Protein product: CASSQLAGGSET. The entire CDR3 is CASSQLAGGSETQYF.

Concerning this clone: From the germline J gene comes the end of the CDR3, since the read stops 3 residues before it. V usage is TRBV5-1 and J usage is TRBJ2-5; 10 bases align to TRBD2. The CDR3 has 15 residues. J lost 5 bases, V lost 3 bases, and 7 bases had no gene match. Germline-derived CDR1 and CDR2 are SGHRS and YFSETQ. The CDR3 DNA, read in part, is TGCGCCAGCAGCTCTGGACTAGCGGCGTCGGAGACC. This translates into CASSSGLAASET. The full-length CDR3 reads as CASSSGLAASETQYF.

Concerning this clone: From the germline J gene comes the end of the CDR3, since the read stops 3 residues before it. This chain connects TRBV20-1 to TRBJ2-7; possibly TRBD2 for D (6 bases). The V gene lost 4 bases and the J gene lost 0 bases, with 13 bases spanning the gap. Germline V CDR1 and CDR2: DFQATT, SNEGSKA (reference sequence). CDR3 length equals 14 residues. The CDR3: CSAIRGIRSYEQYF. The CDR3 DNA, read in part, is TGCAGTGCTATCCGGGGGATACGCTCCTACGAG.

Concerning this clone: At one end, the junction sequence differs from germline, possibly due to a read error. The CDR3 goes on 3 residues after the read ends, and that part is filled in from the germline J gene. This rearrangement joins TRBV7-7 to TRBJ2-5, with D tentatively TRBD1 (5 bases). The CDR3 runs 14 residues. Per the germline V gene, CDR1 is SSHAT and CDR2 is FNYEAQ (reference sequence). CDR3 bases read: TGTGCTAGCAGCCCCAGGGTTTCGGGAGAGACC. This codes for CASSPRVSGET. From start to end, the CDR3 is CASSPRVSGETQYF.

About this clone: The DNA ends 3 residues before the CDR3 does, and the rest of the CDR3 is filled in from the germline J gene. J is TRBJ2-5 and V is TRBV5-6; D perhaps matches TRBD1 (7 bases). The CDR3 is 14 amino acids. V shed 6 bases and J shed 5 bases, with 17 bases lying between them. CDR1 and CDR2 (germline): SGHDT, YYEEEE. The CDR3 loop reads CASTSRGVGETQYF. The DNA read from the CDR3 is TGTGCCAGCACCTCCAGGGGGGTCGGGGAGACC.

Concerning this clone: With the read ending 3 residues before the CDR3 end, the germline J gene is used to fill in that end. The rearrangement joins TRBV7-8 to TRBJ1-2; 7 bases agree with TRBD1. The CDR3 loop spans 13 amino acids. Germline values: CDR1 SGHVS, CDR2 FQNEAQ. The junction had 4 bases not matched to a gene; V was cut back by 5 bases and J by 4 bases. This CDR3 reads CASSIRDSYGYTF. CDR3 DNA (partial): TGTGCCAGCAGCATAAGGGACAGCTATGGC. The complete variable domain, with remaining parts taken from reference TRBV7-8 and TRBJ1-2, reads GAGVSQSPRYKVAKRGQDVALRCDPISGHVSLFWYQQALGQGPEFLTYFQNEAQLDKSGLPSDRFFAERPEGSVSTLKIQRTQQEDSAVYLCASSIRDSYGYTFGSGTRLTVV.

The CDR3: CASSDTQGEKLFF. The part of the CDR3 DNA that was read is TGTGCCAGCAGTGATACACAGGGTGAAAAA. The gene calls are TRBV6-1 and TRBJ1-4, with D possibly matching TRBD1 (6 bases). The observed sequence ends 3 residues before the CDR3 terminus, with the missing tail filled in from the germline J gene. This CDR3 comprises 13 residues. The germline CDR1 and CDR2 sequences are MNHNS and SASEGT. Trimming cost V 3 bases and J 7 bases, with 9 bases left between them.

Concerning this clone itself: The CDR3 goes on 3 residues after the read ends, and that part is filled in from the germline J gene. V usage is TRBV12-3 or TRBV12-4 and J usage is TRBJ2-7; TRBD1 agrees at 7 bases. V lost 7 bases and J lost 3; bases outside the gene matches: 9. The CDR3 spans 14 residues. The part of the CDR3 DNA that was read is TGTGCCAGCACTTCGAACAGGGGCCTCTACGAG. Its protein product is CASTSNRGLYE. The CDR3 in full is CASTSNRGLYEQYF.

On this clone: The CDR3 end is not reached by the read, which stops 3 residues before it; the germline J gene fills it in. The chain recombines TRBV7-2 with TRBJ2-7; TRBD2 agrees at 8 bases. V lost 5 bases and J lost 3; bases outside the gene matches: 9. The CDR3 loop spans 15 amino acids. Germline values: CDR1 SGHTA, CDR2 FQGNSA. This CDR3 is CASSPGGGLNYEQYF. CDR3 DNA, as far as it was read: TGTGCCAGCAGCCCGGGGGGGGGCCTAAACTACGAG.

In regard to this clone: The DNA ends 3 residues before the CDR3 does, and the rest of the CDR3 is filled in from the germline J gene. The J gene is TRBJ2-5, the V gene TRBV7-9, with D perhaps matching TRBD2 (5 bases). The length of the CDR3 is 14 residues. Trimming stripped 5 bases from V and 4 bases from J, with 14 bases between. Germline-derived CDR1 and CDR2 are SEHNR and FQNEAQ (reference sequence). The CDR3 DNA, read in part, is TGTGCCAGCAGCCCACCTCCGGGGAGAGAGACC. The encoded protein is CASSPPPGRET. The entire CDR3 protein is CASSPPPGRETQYF.

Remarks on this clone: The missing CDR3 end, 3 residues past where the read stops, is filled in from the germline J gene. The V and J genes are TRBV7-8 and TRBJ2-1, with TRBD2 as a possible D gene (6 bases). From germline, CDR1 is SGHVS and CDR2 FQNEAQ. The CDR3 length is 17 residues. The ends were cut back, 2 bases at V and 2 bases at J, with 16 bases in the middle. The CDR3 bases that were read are TGTGCCAGCAGCTTATACCTCGGGGGACCCCCCTACAATGAG. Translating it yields CASSLYLGGPPYNE. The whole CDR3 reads CASSLYLGGPPYNEQFF.

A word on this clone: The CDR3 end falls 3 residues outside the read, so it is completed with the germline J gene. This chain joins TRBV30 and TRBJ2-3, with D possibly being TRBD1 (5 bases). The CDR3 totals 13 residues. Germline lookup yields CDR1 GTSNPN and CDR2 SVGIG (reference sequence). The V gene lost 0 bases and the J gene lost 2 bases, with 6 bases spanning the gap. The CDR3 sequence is CAWSVQDTDTQYF. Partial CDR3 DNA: TGTGCCTGGAGTGTACAGGACACAGATACG.

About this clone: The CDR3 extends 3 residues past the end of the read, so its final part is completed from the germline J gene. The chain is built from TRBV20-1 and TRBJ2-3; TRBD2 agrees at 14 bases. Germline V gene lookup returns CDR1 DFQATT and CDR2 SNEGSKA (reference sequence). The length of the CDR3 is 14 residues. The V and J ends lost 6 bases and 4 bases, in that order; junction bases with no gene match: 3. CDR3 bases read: TGCAGTGCAGGACTAGCGGGGGGAGCAGATACG. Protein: CSAGLAGGADT. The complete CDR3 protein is CSAGLAGGADTQYF.

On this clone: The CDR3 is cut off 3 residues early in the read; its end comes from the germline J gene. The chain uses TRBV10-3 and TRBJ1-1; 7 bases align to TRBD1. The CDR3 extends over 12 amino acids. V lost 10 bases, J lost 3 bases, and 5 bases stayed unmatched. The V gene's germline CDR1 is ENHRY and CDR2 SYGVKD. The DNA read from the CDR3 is TGTGCCACCCTCGACAGGGACACTGAA. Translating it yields CATLDRDTE. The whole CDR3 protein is CATLDRDTEAFF.

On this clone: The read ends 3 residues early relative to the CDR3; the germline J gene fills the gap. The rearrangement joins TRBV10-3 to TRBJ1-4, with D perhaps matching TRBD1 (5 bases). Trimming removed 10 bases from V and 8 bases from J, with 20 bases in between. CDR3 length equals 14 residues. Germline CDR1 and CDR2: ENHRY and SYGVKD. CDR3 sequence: CATSGGSPPEKLFF. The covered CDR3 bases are TGTGCCACTAGCGGGGGAAGTCCGCCCGAAAAA.

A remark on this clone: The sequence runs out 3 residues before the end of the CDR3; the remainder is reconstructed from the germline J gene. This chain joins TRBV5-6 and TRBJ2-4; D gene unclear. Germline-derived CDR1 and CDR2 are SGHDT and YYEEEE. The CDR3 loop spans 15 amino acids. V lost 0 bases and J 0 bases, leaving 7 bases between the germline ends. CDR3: CASSLGQSAKNIQYF. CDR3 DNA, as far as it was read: TGTGCCAGCAGCTTGGGTCAGTCAGCCAAAAACATT.

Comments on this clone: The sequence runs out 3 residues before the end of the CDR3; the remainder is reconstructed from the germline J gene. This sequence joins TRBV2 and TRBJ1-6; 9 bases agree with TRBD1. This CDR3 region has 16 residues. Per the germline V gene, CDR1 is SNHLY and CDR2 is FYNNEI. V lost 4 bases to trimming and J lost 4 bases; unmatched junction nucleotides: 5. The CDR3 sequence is CASSAGTGHYNSPLHF. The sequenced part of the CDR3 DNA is TGTGCCAGCAGTGCGGGGACAGGGCATTATAATTCACCC.

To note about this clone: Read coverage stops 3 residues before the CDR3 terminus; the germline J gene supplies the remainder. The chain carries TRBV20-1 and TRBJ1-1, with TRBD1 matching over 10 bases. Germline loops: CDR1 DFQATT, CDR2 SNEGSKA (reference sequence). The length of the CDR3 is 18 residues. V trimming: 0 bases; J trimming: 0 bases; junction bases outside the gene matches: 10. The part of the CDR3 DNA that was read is TGCAGTGCTAGAGATCCCTCAGGGGACAGGGGCATGAACACTGAA. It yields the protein CSARDPSGDRGMNTE. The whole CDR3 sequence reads CSARDPSGDRGMNTEAFF.

Here the CDR3 reads CASSPKLGLAGELFF. The DNA read from the CDR3 is TGTGCCAGCAGTCCAAAACTAGGACTAGCCGGGGAG. V is TRBV27 and J is TRBJ2-2; 7 positions match TRBD2. Coverage ceases 3 residues before the CDR3 finishes, and the germline J gene fills in the end. CDR1 is MNHEY and CDR2 is SMNVEV in the germline V gene (reference sequence). J gave up 6 bases and V 5 bases, and 9 bases lay outside the gene matches. The CDR3 loop spans 15 amino acids.

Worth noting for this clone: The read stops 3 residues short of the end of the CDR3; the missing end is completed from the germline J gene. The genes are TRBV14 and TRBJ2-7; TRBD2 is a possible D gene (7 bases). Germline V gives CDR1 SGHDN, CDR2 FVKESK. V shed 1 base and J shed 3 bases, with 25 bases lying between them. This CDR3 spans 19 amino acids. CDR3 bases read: TGTGCCAGCAGCCAAGTTGTTTTGGGGACAAAGGGAGGGGACTACGAG. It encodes CASSQVVLGTKGGDYE. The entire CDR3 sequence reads CASSQVVLGTKGGDYEQYF.

Partial CDR3 DNA: TGTGCCAGCAGTTTATCGACAGTGGTTGAGACC. It translates to CASSLSTVVET. The whole CDR3 region reads CASSLSTVVETQYF. The chain uses TRBV12-3 or TRBV12-4 and TRBJ2-5, with D tentatively TRBD1 (5 bases). The read halts 3 residues ahead of the CDR3 end, with the missing end drawn from the germline J gene. This CDR3 is built from 14 residues. V shed 2 bases and J shed 5 bases, with 12 bases lying between them.